This T cell receptor (beta chain) is drawn from a study of cytomegalovirus exposure and HLA in healthy donors. At the level of the study: Inside one of the first data releases sat about 91 million unique TCRs taken from HLA-typed donors.

The CDR3 spans 14 residues. Trimming took 0 bases from V and 1 from J, leaving 4 bases between them. The germline V gene encodes CDR1 PRHDT and CDR2 FYEKMQ (reference sequence). A word on this clone: What it binds is unknown.

The PCR used 60 Vbeta and 13 Jbeta primers. This table comes from immunoSEQ multiplex PCR, and its TCRdb copy is limited to in-frame clones, with some not included. The top ten hold less than 2% of the sample, which has approximately 220,000 clones, roughly 85% seen once. Study observations and caveats: TCR beta V- and J-gene trimming was later associated with a missense DCLRE1C variant. In an earlier analysis, productive rearrangement rates for most beta V segments clustered near 87% or 30%.

This chain joins TRBV13 and TRBJ1-3, with unresolved D. The sequenced sample consisted of PBMCs. The receptor was isolated from a male donor in good health and CMV-seronegative. The CDR3 sequence: CASSLGNSGNTIYF. In DNA form, the CDR3 reads TGTGCCAGCAGCTTAGGCAATTCTGGAAACACCATATATTTT.